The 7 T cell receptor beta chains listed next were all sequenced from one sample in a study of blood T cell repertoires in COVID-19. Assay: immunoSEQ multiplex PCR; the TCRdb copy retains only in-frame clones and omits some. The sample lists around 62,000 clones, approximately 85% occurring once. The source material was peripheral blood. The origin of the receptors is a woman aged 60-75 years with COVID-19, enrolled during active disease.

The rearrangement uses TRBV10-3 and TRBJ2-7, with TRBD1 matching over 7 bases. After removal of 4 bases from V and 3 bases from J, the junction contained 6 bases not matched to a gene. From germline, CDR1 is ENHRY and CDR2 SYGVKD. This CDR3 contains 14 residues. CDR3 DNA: TGTGCCATCAGTGTGGGGACAGACTACTACGAGCAGTACTTC. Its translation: CAISVGTDYYEQYF.

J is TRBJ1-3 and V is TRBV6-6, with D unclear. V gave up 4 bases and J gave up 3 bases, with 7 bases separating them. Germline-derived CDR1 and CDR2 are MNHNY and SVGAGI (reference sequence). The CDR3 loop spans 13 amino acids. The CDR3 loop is CASSSVGGNTIYF. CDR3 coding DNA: TGTGCCAGCAGTTCCGTCGGTGGAAACACCATATATTTT.

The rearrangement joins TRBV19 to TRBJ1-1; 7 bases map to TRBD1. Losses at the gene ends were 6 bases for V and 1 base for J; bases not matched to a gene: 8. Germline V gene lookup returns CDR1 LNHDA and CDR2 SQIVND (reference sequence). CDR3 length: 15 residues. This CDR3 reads CASSSGRGWNTEAFF. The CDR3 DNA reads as TGTGCCAGTAGCAGCGGCAGGGGGTGGAACACTGAAGCTTTCTTT. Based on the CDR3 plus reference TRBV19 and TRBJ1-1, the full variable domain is DGGITQSPKYLFRKEGQNVTLSCEQNLNHDAMYWYRQDPGQGLRLIYYSQIVNDFQKGDIAEGYSVSREKKESFPLTVTSAQKNPTAFYLCASSSGRGWNTEAFFGQGTRLTVV.

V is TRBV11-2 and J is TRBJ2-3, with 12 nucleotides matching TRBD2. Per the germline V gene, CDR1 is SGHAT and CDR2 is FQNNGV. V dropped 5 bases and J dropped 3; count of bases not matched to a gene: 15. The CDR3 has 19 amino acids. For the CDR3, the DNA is TGTGCCAGCAGCACCACCCCCCCCGGGACTAGCGGGCCGACAGATACGCAGTATTTT. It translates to CASSTTPPGTSGPTDTQYF.

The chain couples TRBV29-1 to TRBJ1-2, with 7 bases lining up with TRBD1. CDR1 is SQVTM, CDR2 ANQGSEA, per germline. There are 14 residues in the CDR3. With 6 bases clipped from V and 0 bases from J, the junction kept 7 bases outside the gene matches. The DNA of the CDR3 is TGCAGCGTCCAGGGGGACAGTGCTAACTATGGCTACACCTTC. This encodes CSVQGDSANYGYTF.

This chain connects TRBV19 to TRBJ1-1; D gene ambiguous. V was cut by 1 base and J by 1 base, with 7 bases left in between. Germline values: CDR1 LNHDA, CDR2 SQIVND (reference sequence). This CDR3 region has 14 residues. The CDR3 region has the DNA TGTGCCAGTAGTATAGGGTCACAGAACACTGAAGCTTTCTTT. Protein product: CASSIGSQNTEAFF.

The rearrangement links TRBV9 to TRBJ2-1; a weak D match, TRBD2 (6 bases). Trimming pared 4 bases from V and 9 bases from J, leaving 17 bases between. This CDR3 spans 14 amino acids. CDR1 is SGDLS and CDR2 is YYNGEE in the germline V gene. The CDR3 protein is CASSMDYLGREQFF. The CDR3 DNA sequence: TGTGCCAGCAGCATGGACTATTTGGGTCGTGAGCAGTTCTTC.